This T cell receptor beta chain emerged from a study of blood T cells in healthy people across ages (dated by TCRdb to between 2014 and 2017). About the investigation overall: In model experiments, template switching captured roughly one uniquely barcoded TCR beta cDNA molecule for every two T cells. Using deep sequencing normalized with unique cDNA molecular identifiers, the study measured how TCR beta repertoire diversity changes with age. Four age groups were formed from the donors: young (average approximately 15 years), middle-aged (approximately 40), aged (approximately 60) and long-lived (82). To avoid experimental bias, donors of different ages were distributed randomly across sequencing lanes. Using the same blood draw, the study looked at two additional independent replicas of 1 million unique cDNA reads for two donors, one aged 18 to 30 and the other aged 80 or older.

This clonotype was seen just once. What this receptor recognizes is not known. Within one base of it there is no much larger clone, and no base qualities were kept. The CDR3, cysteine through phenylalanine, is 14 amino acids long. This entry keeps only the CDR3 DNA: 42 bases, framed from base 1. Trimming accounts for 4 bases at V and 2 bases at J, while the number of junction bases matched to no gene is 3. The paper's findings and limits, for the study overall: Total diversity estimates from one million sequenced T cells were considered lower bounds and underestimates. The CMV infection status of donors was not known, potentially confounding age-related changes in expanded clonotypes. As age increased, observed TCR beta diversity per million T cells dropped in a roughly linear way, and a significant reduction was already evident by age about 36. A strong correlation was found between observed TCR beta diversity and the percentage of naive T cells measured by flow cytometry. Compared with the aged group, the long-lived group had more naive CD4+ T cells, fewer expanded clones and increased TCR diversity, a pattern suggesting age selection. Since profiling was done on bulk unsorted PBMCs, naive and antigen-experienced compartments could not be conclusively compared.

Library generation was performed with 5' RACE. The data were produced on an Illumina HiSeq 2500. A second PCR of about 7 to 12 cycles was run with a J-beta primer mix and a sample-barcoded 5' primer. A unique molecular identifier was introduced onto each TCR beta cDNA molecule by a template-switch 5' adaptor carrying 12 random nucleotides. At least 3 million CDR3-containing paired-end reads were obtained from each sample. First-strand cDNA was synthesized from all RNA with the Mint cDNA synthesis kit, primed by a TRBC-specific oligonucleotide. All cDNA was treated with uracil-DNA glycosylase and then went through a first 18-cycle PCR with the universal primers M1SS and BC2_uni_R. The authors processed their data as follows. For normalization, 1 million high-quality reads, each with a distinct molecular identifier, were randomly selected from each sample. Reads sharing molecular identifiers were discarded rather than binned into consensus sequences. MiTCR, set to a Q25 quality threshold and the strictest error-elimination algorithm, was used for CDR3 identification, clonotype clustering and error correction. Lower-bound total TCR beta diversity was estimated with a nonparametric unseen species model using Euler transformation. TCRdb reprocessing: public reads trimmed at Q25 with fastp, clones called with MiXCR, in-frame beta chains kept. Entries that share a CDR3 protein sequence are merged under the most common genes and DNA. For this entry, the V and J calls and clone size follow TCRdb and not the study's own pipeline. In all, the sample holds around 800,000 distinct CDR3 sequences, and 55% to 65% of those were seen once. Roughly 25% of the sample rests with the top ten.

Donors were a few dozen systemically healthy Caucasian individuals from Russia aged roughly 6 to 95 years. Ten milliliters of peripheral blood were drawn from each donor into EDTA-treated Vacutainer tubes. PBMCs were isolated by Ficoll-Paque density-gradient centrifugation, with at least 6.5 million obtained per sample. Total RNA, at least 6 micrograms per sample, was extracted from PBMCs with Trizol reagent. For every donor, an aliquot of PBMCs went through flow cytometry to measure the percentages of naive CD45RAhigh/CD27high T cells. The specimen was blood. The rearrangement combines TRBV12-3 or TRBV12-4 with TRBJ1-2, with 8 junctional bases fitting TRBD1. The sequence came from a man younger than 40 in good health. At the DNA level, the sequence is TGTGCCAGCAGTTATCGACAGGGGAACTATGGCTACACCTTC. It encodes CASSYRQGNYGYTF.